The source of this T cell receptor beta chain is a study of blood T cell repertoires in COVID-19. Whole-study context: Samples taken during acute and convalescent COVID-19 were collected in the United States, Italy and Spain. In each case, the material was cDNA or gDNA derived from T cells, B-cell-depleted T cells, or PBMCs.

Per the study methods: Estimation of nucleated cell counts relied on the amplification of reference gene primers. Produced via immunoSEQ multiplex PCR; TCRdb's table is partial and in-frame only. V, J and clone size are those of that table, while D and trimming were read from the DNA. The table lists more than 200,000 clones, roughly 86% of them singletons. The CDR3 contains 15 residues. Germline V gene sequence: CDR1 SGHTS, CDR2 YDEGEE. Losses at the gene ends were 6 bases for V and 3 bases for J; bases not matched to a gene: 10. For recovered donors of Cohort 3, there were two negative PCRs, clearance, or symptom resolution.

The sequenced material came from PBMCs or T cells enriched from blood (not recorded which). The chain couples TRBV5-8 to TRBJ2-7, with TRBD2 identical over 9 bases. The TCR comes from a woman aged 45-65 years who had recovered from COVID-19. CDR3 region: CASTLTGLAFYEQYF. The CDR3 nucleotides read TGTGCCAGCACGCTCACGGGACTAGCTTTCTACGAGCAGTACTTC.